Presented here are 3 T cell receptor beta chains from one specimen sequenced in a study of blood T cell repertoires in COVID-19. Sequenced by immunoSEQ multiplex PCR; TCRdb stores in-frame clones only, minus some. This sample yields 200,000 to 250,000 clones, of which approximately 84% are seen a single time; approximately 6% belongs to the top ten. The sequencing sample was made of peripheral blood. Every receptor here comes from a man of 80 years or more with acute or convalescent COVID-19.

This clone was recorded only once. The J gene is TRBJ1-5, the V gene TRBV12-3 or TRBV12-4; 8 bases align to TRBD1. The CDR3 is 13 amino acids. Trimming at V came to 4 bases and at J to 4 bases, leaving 0 bases not matched to a gene. The DNA for the CDR3 is TGTGCCAGCAGTTACAGGGGGAATCAGCCCCAGCATTTT. Its protein product is CASSYRGNQPQHF.

The chain is built from TRBV24-1 and TRBJ2-1; 9 bases match TRBD2. With 3 bases clipped from V and 5 bases from J, the junction kept 4 bases outside the gene matches. The CDR3 totals 15 residues. The V gene's germline CDR1 is KGHDR and CDR2 SFDVKD. The CDR3, as DNA: TGTGCCACCAGTGATCCTAGCGGGATAGACAATGAGCAGTTCTTC. As protein: CATSDPSGIDNEQFF.

The chain combines TRBV30 with TRBJ1-4; D is unclear. Trimming removed 1 base from V and 7 bases from J, with 13 bases in between. The length of the CDR3 is 14 residues. The germline gives CDR1 GTSNPN, CDR2 SVGIG (reference sequence). CDR3 sequence: CAWSGYSRSEKLFF. The CDR3 region has the DNA TGTGCCTGGAGTGGGTACTCGAGGAGTGAAAAACTGTTTTTT.